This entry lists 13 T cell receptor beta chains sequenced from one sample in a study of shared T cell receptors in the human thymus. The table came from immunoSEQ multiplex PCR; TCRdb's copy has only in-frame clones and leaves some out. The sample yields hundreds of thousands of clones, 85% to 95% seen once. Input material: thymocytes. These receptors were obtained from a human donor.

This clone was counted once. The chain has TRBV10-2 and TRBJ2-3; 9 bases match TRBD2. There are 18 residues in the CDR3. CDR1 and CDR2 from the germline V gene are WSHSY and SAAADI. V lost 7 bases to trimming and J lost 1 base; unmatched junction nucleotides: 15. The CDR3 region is CASTPPAGGKGGTDTQYF. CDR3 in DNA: TGCGCCAGCACCCCCCCAGCGGGAGGAAAGGGGGGCACAGATACGCAGTATTTT.

The CDR3 region is CASSLATIGVELFF. The DNA for the CDR3 is TGTGCCAGCAGCTTAGCGACCATCGGCGTGGAGCTGTTTTTT. The rearrangement uses TRBV7-9 and TRBJ2-2; no clear D gene. Germline values: CDR1 SEHNR, CDR2 FQNEAQ (reference sequence). The CDR3 sequence is 14 residues long. V was pared by 0 bases and J by 10 bases, with 12 bases between.

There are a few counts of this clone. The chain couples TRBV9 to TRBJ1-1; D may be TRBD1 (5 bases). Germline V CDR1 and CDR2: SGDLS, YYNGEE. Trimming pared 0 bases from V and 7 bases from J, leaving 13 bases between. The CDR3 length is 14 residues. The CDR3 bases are TGTGCCAGCAGCGTAGGAGCCGGGGCGGTTGAAGCTTTCTTT. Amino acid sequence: CASSVGAGAVEAFF.

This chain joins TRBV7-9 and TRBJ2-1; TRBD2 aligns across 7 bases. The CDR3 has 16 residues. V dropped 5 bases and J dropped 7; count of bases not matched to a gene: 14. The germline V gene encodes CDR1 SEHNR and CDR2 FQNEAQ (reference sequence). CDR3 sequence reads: CASSPGTRDYGNEQFF. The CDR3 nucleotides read TGTGCCAGCAGCCCGGGCACTCGGGACTATGGGAATGAGCAGTTCTTC. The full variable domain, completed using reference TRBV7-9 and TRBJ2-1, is DTGVSQNPRHKITKRGQNVTFRCDPISEHNRLYWYRQTLGQGPEFLTYFQNEAQLEKSRLLSDRFSAERPKGSFSTLEIQRTEQGDSAMYLCASSPGTRDYGNEQFFGPGTRLTVL.

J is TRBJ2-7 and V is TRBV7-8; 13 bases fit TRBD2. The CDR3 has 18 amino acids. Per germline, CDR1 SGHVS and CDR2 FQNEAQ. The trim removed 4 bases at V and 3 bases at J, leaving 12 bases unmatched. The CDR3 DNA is TGTGCCAGCAGCTCGAAGACTAGCGGGAGGCCCCGGATCTACGAGCAGTACTTC. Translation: CASSSKTSGRPRIYEQYF. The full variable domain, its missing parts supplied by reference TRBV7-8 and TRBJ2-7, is GAGVSQSPRYKVAKRGQDVALRCDPISGHVSLFWYQQALGQGPEFLTYFQNEAQLDKSGLPSDRFFAERPEGSVSTLKIQRTQQEDSAVYLCASSSKTSGRPRIYEQYFGPGTRLTVT.

The CDR3, as DNA: TGCGCCAGCAGCGCCTCATCGAGGGAGCAGTACTTC. Amino acid sequence: CASSASSREQYF. The chain combines TRBV5-1 with TRBJ2-7, with D uncertain. The CDR3 is made up of 12 amino acids. Trimming took off 4 bases at V and 7 bases at J, with 12 bases between the two ends. The V gene's germline CDR1 is SGHRS and CDR2 YFSETQ.

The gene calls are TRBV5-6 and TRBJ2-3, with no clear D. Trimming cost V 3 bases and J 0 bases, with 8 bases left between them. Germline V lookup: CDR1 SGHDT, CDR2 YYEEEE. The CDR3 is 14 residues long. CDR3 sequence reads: CASSYRRSTDTQYF. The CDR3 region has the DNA TGTGCCAGCAGCTATAGGCGGAGCACAGATACGCAGTATTTT.

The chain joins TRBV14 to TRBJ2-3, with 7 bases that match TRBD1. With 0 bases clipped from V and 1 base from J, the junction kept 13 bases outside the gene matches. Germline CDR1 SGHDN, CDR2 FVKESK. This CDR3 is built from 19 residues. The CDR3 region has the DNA TGTGCCAGCAGCCAAGATAGCAAGGGGGCGCGGAAGGGCACAGATACGCAGTATTTT. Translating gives CASSQDSKGARKGTDTQYF.

CDR3 in amino acids: CASRHLDRGGYGYTF. The CDR3 DNA is TGTGCCAGCAGGCACCTCGACAGGGGTGGGTATGGCTACACCTTC. The chain joins TRBV7-9 to TRBJ1-2, with 8 bases identical to TRBD1. With 6 bases clipped from V and 5 bases from J, the junction kept 11 bases outside the gene matches. The CDR3 is 15 residues long. Germline values: CDR1 SEHNR, CDR2 FQNEAQ (reference sequence).

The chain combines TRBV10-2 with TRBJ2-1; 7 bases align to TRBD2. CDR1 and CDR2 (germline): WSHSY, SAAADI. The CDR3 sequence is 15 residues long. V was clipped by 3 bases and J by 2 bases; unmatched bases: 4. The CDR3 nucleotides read TGCGCCAGCAGTGATCTAGGACTAGCCTACAATGAGCAGTTCTTC. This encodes CASSDLGLAYNEQFF.

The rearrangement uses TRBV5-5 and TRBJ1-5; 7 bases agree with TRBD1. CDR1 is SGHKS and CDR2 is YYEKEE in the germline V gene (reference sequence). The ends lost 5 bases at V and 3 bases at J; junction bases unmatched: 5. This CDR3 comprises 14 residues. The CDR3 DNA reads TGTGCCAGCAGGCTGACAGGGATCAATCAGCCCCAGCATTTT. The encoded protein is CASRLTGINQPQHF.

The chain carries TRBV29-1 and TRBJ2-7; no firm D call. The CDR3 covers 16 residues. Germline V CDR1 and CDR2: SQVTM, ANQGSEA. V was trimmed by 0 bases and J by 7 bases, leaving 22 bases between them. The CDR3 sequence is CSVEDLRQLIHSEQYF. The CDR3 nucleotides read TGCAGCGTTGAAGATCTACGGCAGTTAATACACAGTGAGCAGTACTTC.

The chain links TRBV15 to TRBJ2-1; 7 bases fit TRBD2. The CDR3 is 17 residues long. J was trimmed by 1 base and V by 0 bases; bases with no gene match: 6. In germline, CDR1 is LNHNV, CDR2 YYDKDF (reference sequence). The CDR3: CATSRDRPGLSYNEQFF. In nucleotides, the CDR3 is TGTGCCACCAGCAGAGATCGGCCGGGACTATCCTACAATGAGCAGTTCTTC.